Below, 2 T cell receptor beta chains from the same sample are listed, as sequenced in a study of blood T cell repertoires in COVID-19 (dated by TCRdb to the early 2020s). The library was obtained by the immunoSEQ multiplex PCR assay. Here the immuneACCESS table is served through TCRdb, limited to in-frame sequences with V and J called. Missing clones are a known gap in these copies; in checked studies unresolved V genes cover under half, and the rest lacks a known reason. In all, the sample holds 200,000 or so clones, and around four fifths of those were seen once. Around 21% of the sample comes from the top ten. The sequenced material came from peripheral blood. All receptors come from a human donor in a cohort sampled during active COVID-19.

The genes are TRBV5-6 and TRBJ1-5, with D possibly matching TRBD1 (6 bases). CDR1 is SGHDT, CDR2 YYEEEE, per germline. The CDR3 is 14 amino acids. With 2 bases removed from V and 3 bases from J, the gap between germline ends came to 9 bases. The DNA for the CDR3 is TGTGCCAGCAGCTTACGGACAGCCAATCAGCCCCAGCATTTT. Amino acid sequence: CASSLRTANQPQHF.

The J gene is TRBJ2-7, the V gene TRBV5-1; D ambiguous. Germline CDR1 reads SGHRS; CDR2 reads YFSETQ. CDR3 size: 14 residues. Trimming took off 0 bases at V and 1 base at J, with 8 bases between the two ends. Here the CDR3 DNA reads TGCGCCAGCAGCTTGGTAACCGGTTCCTACGAGCAGTACTTC. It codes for CASSLVTGSYEQYF.